This TCR beta chain was captured by sequencing in a study of type 1 and type 2 diabetes patients. Background on the study: A total of approximately 20,000,000 paired-end reads came from the whole study.

Genomic DNA was the PCR template. Amplification of the beta chain CDR3 used 30 forward and 13 reverse multiplex primers. TCRdb itself ran the multiplex PCR reads through MiXCR, one entry per CDR3 protein. The sample lists approximately 260,000 distinct CDR3 sequences; more than 45% were seen once. The sample was peripheral blood mononuclear cells (PBMCs). The receptor's source is a man younger than 35 with type 2 diabetes.

CDR3 sequence: CASSPTATYEQYF. DNA for the CDR3: TGTGCCAGCTCACCTACCGCCACCTACGAGCAGTACTTC. The chain combines TRBV18 with TRBJ2-7; D is unresolved. In germline, CDR1 is KGHSH, CDR2 LQKENI. CDR3 length: 13 residues. Trimming stripped 3 bases from V and 2 bases from J, with 8 bases between.